This TCR beta chain was documented in a study of regulatory and conventional T cells in RAG deficiency. Study-level results: Shannon entropy was markedly lower and Simpson indices higher in RAG-deficient patients than control T-cell subsets. Patient subsets had shorter CDR3s; Omenn Treg-Tconv overlap exceeded 85%.

TCRdb keeps only in-frame clones here, not all; method: immunoSEQ multiplex PCR. The sample holds around 33,000 clones, 90% seen once. The CDR3 has 17 amino acids. Germline trimming cut 4 bases from V and 7 bases from J; bases unmatched to any gene: 18. CDR1 is SGHRS and CDR2 is YFSETQ in the germline V gene. This clone came up once. Its target is unknown. This same sample was also taken into another study, of regulatory T cells. From that report: The primer mix had 52 TRBV and 13 TRBJ primers.

The sample consisted of CD8+ T cells sorted from blood. The chain recombines TRBV5-1 with TRBJ1-2; 8 bases map to TRBD1. The clonotype originates from a human donor in good health. The CDR3 is CASSNSIGDRGGFGYTF. The CDR3 DNA sequence: TGCGCCAGCAGCAACTCCATTGGCGACAGGGGCGGGTTTGGCTACACCTTC.